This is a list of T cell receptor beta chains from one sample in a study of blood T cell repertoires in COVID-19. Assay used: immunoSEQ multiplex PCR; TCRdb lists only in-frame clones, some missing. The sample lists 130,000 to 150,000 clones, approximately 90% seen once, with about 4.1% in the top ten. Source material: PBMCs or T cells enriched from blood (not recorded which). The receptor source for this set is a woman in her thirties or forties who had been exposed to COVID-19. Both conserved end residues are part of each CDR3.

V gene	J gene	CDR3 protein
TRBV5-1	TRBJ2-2	CASRAVLSGELFF
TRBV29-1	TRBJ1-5	CSVGTGIRQPQHF
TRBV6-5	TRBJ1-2	CASSPGTGGDYGYTF
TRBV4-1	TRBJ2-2	CASSHPGLATGELFF
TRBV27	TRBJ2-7	CASSFIQGAFYEQYF
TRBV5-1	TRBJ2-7	CASSLAGGTYEQYF
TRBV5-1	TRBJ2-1	CASSYAGLEGGEQFF
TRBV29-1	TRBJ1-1	CSVFTGIGAEAFF
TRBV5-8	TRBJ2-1	CASSNSGSSYNEQFF
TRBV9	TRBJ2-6	CASSVDLGGANVLTF
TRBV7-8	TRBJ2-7	CASSLVAGGSYEQYF